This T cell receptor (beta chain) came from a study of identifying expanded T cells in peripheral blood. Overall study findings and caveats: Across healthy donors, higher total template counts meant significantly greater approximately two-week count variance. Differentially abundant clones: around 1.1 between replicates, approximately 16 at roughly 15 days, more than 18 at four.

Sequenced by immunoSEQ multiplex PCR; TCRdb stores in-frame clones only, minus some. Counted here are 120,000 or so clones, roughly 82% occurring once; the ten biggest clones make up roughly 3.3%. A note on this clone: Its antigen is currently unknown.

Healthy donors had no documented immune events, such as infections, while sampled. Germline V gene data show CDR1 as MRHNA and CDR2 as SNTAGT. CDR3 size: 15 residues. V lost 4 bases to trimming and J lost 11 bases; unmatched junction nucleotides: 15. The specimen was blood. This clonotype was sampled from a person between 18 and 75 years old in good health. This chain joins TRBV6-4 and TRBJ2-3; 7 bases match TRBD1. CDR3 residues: CASSVQGPRDSEQYF. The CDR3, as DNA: TGTGCCAGCAGTGTCCAGGGCCCGAGGGACAGCGAGCAGTATTTT.